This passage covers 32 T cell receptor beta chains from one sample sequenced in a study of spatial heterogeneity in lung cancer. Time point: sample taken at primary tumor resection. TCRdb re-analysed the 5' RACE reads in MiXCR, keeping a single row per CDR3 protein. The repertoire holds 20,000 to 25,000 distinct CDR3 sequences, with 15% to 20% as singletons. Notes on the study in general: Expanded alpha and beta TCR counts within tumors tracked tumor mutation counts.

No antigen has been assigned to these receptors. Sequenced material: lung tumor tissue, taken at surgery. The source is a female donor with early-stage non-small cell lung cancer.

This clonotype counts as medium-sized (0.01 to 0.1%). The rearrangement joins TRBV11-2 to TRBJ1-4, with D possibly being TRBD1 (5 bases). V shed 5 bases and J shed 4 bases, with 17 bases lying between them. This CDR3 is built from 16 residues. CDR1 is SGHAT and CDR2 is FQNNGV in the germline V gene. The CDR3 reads CASSQEEGTHNEKLFF. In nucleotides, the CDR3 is TGTGCCAGCAGCCAAGAGGAGGGGACCCATAATGAAAAACTGTTTTTT.

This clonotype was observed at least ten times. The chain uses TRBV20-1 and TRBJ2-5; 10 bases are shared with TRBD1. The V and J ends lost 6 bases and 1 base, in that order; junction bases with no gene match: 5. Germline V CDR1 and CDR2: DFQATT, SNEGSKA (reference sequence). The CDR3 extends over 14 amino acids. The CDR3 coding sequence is TGCAGTGCCCCGACAGGGGGCCTCCAAGAGACCCAGTACTTC. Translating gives CSAPTGGLQETQYF.

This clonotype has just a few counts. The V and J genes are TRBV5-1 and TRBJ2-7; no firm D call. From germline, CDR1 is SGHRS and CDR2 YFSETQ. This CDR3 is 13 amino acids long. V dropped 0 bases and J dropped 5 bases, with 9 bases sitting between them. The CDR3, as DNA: TGCGCCAGCAGCTTGGGCTCTACCAACGAGCAGTACTTC. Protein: CASSLGSTNEQYF.

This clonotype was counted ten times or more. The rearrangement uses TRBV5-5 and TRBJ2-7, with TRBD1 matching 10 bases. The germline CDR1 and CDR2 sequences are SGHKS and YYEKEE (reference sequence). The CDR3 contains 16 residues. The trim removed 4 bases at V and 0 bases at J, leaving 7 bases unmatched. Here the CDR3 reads CASSPVGQGNSYEQYF. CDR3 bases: TGTGCCAGCAGCCCGGTGGGACAGGGGAACTCCTACGAGCAGTACTTC.

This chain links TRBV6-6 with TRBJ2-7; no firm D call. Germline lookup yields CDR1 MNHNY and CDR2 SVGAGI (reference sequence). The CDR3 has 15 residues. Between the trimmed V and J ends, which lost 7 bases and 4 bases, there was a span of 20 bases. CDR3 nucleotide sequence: TGTGCCAGCAAAGCCCGAAGAGAACGAATTTACGAGCAGTACTTC. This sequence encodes CASKARRERIYEQYF.

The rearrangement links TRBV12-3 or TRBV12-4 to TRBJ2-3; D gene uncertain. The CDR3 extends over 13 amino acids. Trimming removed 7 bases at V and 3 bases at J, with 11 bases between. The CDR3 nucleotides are TGTGCCAGCAAGTCCCCCCGAACAGATACGCAGTATTTT. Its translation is CASKSPRTDTQYF.

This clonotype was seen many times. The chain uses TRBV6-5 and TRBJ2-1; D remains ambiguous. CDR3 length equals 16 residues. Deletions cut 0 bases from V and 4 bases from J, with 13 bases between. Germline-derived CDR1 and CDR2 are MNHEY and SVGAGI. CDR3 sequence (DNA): TGTGCCAGCAGTTACTCGCAGGCATTTGCTTACAATGAGCAGTTCTTC. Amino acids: CASSYSQAFAYNEQFF.

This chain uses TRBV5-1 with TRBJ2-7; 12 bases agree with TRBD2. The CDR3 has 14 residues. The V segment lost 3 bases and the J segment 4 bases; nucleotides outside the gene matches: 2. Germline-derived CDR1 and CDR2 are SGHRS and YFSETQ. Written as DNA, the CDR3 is TGCGCCAGCAGCTGGGGGACTAGCGGGTACGAGCAGTACTTC. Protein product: CASSWGTSGYEQYF. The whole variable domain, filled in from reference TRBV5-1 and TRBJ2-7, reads KAGVTQTPRYLIKTRGQQVTLSCSPISGHRSVSWYQQTPGQGLQFLFEYFSETQRNKGNFPGRFSGRQFSNSRSEMNVSTLELGDSALYLCASSWGTSGYEQYFGPGTRLTVT.

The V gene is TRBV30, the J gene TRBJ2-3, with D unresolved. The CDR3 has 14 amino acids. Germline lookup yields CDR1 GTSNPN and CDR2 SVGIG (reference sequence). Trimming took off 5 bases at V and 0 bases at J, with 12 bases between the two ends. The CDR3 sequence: CAWALTHSTDTQYF. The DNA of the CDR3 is TGTGCCTGGGCCCTAACTCATAGCACAGATACGCAGTATTTT.

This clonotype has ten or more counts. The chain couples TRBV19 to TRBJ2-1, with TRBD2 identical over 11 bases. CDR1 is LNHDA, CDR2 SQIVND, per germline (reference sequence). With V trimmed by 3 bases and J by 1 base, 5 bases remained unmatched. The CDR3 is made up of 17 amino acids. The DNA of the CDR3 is TGTGCCAGTAGTATCGCGGCTAGCGGGGGGTCCTACAATGAGCAGTTCTTC. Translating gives CASSIAASGGSYNEQFF.

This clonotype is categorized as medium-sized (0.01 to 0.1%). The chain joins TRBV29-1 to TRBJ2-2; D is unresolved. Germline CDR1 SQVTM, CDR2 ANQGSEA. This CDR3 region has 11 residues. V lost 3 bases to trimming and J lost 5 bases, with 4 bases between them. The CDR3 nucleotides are TGCAGCGTTGACTATACCGGGGAGCTGTTTTTT. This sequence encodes CSVDYTGELFF.

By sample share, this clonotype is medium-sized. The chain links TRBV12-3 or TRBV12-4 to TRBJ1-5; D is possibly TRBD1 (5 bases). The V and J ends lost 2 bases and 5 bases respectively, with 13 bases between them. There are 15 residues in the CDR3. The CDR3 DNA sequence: TGTGCCAGCAGTTTATCTCCCAGGGATGATCAGCCCCAGCATTTT. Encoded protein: CASSLSPRDDQPQHF.

DNA for the CDR3: TGTGCCAGCAGCTTTGGCGAGCCGGGCGTTACCGAGCAGTACTTC. This gives the protein CASSFGEPGVTEQYF. The rearrangement uses TRBV7-8 and TRBJ2-7; D unclear. The CDR3 sequence is 15 residues long. V shed 3 bases and J shed 6 bases, with 18 bases lying between them. CDR1 and CDR2 (germline): SGHVS, FQNEAQ.

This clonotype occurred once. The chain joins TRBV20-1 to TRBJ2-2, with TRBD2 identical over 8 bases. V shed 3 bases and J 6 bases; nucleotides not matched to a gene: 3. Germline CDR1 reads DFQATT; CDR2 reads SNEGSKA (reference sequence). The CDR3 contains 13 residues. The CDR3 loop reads CSASGRAPGELFF. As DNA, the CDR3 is TGCAGTGCTAGCGGGAGGGCCCCCGGGGAGCTGTTTTTT.

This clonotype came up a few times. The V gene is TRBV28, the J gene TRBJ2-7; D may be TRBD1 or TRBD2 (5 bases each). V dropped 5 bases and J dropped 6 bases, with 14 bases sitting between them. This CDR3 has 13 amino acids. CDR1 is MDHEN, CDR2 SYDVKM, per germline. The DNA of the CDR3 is TGTGCCAGCAGTCCGGGGCGGCAGGGCGAGCAGTACTTC. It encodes CASSPGRQGEQYF.

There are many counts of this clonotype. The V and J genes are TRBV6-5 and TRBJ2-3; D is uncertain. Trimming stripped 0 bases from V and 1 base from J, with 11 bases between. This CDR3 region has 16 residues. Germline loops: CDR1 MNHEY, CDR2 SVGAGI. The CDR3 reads CASSYSLEWGTDTQYF. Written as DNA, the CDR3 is TGTGCCAGCAGTTACTCTCTAGAGTGGGGCACAGATACGCAGTATTTT.

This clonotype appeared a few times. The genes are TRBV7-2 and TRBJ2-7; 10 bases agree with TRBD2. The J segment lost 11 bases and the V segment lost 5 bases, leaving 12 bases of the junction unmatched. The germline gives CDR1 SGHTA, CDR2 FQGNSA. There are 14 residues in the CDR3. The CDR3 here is CASSPGPSGRSEYF. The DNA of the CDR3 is TGTGCCAGCAGCCCAGGCCCTAGCGGGAGATCCGAGTACTTC. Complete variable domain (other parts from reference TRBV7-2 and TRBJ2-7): GAGVSQSPSNKVTEKGKDVELRCDPISGHTALYWYRQSLGQGLEFLIYFQGNSAPDKSGLPSDRFSAERTGGSVSTLTIQRTQQEDSAVYLCASSPGPSGRSEYFGPGTRLTVT.

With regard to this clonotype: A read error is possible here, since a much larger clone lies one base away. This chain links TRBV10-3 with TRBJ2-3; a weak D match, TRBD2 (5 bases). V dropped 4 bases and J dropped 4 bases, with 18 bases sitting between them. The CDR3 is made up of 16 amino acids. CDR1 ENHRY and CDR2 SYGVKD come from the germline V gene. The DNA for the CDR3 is TGTGCCATCAGTGGGTCTGACTATAGCGTAGCAGATACGCAGTATTTT. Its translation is CAISGSDYSVADTQYF.

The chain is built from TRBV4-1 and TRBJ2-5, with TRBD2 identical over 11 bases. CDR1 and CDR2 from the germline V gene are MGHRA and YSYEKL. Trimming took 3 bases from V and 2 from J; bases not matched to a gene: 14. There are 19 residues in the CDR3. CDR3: CASSHRRTSGSSLQETQYF. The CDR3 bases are TGCGCCAGCAGCCATAGGCGCACTAGCGGGAGCTCCTTACAAGAGACCCAGTACTTC.

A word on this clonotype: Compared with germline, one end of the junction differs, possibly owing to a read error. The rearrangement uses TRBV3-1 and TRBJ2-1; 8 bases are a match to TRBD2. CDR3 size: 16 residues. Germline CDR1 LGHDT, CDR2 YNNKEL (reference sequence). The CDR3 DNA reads TGTGCCAGCATCCAACCGACGGGAGGGCCCCACAATGAGCAGTTCTTC. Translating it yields CASIQPTGGPHNEQFF.

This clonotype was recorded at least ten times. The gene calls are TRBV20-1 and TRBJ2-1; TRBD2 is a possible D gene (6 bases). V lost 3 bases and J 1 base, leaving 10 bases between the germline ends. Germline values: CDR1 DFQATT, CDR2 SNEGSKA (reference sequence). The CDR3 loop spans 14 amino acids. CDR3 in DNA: TGCAGTGCTAGCGCGGGAAAATCCTACAATGAGCAGTTCTTC. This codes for CSASAGKSYNEQFF.

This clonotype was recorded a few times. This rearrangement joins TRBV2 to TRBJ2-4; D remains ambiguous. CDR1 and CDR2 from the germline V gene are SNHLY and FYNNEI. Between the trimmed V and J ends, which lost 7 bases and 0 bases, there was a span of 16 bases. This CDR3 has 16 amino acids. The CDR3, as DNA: TGTGCCAGCAAAGAGTCCATCCTGGGAGCCAAAAACATTCAGTACTTC. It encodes CASKESILGAKNIQYF.

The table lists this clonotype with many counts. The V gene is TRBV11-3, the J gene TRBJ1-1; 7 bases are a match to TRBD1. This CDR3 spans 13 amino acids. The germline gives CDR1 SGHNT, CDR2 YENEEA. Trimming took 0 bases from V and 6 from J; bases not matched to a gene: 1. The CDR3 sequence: CASSLDRGAEAFF. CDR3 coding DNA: TGTGCCAGCAGCTTAGACAGGGGGGCTGAAGCTTTCTTT.

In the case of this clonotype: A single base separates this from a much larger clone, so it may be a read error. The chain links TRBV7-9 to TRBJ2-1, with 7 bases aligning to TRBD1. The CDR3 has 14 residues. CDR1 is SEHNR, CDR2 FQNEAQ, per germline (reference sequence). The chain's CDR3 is CVSSKQGDYNEQFF. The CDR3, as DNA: TGTGTCAGCTCCAAGCAGGGGGACTACAATGAGCAGTTCTTC.

The CDR3 is CSVEADAGVSQYF. The CDR3 region has the DNA TGCAGCGTGGAGGCGGATGCAGGGGTTTCCCAGTACTTC. This chain uses TRBV29-1 with TRBJ2-5; a possible D gene is TRBD1 (6 bases). With 6 bases removed from V and 9 bases from J, the gap between germline ends came to 20 bases. This CDR3 has 13 amino acids. Germline CDR1 and CDR2: SQVTM and ANQGSEA.

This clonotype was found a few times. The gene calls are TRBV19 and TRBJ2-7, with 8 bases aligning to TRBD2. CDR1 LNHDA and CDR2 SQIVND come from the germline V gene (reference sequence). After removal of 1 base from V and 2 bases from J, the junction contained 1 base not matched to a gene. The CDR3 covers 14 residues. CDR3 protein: CASSIAGGPYEQYF. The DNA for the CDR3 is TGTGCCAGTAGTATAGCGGGAGGGCCCTACGAGCAGTACTTC.

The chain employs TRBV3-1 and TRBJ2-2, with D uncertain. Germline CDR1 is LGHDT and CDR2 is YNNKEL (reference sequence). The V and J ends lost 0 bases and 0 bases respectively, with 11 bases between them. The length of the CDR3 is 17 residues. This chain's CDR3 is CASSQDRFHTNTGELFF. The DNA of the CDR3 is TGTGCCAGCAGCCAAGATCGGTTCCATACGAACACCGGGGAGCTGTTTTTT.

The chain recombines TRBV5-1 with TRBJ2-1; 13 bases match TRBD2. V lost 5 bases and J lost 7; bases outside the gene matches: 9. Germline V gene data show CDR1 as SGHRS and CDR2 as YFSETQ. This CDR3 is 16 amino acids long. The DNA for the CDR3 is TGCGCCAGCAGTTCTTGGACTAGCGGGAGTAAGAATGAGCAGTTCTTC. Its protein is CASSSWTSGSKNEQFF.

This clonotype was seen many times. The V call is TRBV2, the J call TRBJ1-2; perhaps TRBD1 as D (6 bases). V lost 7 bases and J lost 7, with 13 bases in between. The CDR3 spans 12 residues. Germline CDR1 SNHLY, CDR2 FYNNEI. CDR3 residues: CASTVGGLGYTF. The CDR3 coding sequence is TGTGCCAGCACTGTCGGGGGCCTTGGCTACACCTTC. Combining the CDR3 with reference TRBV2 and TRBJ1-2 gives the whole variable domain EPEVTQTPSHQVTQMGQEVILRCVPISNHLYFYWYRQILGQKVEFLVSFYNNEISEKSEIFDDQFSVERPDGSNFTLKIRSTKLEDSAMYFCASTVGGLGYTFGSGTRLTVV.

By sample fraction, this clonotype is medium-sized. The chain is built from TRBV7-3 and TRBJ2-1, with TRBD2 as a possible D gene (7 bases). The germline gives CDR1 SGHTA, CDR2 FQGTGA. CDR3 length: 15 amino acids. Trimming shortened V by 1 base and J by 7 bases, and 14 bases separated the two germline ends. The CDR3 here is CASSLMGGGINEQFF. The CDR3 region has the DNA TGTGCCAGCAGCTTAATGGGGGGGGGCATTAATGAGCAGTTCTTC.

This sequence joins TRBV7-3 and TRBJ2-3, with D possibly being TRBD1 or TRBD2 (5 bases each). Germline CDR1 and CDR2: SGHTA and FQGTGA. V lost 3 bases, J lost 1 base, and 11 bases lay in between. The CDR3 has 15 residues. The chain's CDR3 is CASSLTGPRTDTQYF. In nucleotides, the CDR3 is TGTGCCAGCAGCTTGACGGGACCTCGCACAGATACGCAGTATTTT. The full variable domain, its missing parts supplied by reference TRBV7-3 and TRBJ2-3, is GAGVSQTPSNKVTEKGKYVELRCDPISGHTALYWYRQSLGQGPEFLIYFQGTGAADDSGLPNDRFFAVRPEGSVSTLKIQRTERGDSAVYLCASSLTGPRTDTQYFGPGTRLTVL.

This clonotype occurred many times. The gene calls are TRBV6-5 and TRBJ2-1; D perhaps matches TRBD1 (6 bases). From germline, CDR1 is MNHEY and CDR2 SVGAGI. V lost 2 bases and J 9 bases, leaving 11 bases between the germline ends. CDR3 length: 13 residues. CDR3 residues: CASSYRTDGEQFF. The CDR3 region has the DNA TGTGCCAGCAGTTACCGGACAGACGGTGAGCAGTTCTTC.